This TCR beta chain appears in the sequencing data of a study of cytomegalovirus exposure and HLA in healthy donors. Study-level findings and limits: In a later analysis, a missense DCLRE1C variant was linked to TCR beta V- and J-gene trimming. Cytomegalovirus-associated status was assigned to around 160 TCR beta chains.

Note on this clone: Its matching antigen is unknown. Germline and junction disagree at one end, which may indicate a read error.

PCR was performed using 60 Vbeta and 13 Jbeta primers. Only in-frame clones appear in the TCRdb table, and some are missing; sequencing was by immunoSEQ multiplex PCR. The table has about 140,000 clones, just under 90% seen once. Sample: PBMCs. This receptor was taken from a woman aged 25 to 45 in good health and CMV-seronegative.

CDR3 sequence reads: CASSLGGRAAMADTQYF. The DNA of the CDR3 is TGTGCCAGCAGTTTAGGGGGGCGAGCGGCAATGGCAGATACGCAGTATTTT. The rearrangement links TRBV7-2 to TRBJ2-3; D may be TRBD1 or TRBD2 (6 bases each). This CDR3 comprises 17 residues. Germline V gene lookup returns CDR1 SGHTA and CDR2 FQGNSA.